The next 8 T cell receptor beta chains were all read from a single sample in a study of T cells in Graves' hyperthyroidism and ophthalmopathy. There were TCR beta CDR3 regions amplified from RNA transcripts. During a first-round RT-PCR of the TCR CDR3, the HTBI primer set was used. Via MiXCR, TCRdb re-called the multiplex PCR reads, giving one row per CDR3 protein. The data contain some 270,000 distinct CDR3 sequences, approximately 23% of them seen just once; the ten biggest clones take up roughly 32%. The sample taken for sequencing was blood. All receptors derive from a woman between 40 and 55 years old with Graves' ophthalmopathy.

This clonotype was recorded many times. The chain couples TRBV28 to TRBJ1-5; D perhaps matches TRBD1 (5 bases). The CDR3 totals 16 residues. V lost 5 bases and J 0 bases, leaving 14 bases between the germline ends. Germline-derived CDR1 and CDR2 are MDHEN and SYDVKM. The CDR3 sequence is CASSPTPGNSNQPQHF. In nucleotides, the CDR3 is TGTGCCAGCAGTCCCACCCCAGGGAATAGCAATCAGCCCCAGCATTTT.

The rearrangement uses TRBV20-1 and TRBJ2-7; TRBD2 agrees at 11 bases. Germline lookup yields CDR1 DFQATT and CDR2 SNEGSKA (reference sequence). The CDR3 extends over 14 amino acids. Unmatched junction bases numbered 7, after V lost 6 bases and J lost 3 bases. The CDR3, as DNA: TGCAGTGCCTTGGGACTAGCGGCGAACTACGAGCAGTACTTC. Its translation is CSALGLAANYEQYF.

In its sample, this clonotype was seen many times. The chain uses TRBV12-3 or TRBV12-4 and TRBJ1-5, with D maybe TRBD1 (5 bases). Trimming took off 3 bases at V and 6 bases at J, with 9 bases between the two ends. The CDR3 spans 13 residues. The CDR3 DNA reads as TGTGCCAGCAGTTTGGCAGGGAGTCAGCCCCAGCATTTT. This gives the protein CASSLAGSQPQHF.

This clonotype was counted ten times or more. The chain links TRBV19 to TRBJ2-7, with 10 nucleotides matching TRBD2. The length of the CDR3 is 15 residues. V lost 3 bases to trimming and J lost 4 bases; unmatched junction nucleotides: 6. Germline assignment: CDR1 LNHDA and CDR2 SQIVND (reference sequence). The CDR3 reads CASSILASGSYEQYF. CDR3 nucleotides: TGTGCCAGTAGTATCTTGGCTAGCGGGAGTTACGAGCAGTACTTC.

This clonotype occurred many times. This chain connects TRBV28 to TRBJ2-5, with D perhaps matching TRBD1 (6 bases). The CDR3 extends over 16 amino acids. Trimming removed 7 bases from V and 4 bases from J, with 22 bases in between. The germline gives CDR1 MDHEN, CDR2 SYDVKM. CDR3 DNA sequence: TGTGCCAGCAATGTACAGGGTAATGTGTTTGGAGAGACCCAGTACTTC. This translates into CASNVQGNVFGETQYF. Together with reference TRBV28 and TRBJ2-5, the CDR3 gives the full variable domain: DVKVTQSSRYLVKRTGEKVFLECVQDMDHENMFWYRQDPGLGLRLIYFSYDVKMKEKGDIPEGYSVSREKKERFSLILESASTNQTSMYLCASNVQGNVFGETQYFGPGTRLLVL.

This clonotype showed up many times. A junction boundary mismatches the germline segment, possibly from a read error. The CDR3 DNA reads TGTGCCAACAGCCAGCTCGGGACGGAAGCGTCACCCCTCCACTTT. This gives the protein CANSQLGTEASPLHF. This rearrangement joins TRBV3-1 to TRBJ1-6, with D perhaps matching TRBD1 (5 bases). CDR3 length: 15 residues. Germline-derived CDR1 and CDR2 are LGHDT and YNNKEL (reference sequence). The variable domain in full, completed from reference TRBV3-1 and TRBJ1-6, reads DTAVSQTPKYLVTQMGNDKSIKCEQNLGHDTMYWYKQDSKKFLKIMFSYNNKELIINETVPNRFSPKSPDKAHLNLHINSLELGDSAVYFCANSQLGTEASPLHFGNGTRLTVT.

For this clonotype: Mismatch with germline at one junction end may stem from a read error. The CDR3 sequence: CASASATGNQPQRF. The CDR3 bases are TGTGCCAGCGCCTCCGCGACAGGGAATCAGCCCCAGCGTTTT. This chain uses TRBV2 with TRBJ1-5; TRBD1 matches 7 bases. This CDR3 has 14 residues. Germline V gene sequence: CDR1 SNHLY, CDR2 FYNNEI. The variable domain in full, completed from reference TRBV2 and TRBJ1-5, reads EPEVTQTPSHQVTQMGQEVILRCVPISNHLYFYWYRQILGQKVEFLVSFYNNEISEKSEIFDDQFSVERPDGSNFTLKIRSTKLEDSAMYFCASASATGNQPQRFGDGTRLSIL.

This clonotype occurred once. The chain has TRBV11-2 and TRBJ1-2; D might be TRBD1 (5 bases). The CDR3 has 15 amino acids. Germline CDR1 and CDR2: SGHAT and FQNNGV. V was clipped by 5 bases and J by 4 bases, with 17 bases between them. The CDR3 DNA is TGTGCCAGCAGCACGAGACGGGGACCAACCTATGGCTACACCTTC. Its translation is CASSTRRGPTYGYTF.